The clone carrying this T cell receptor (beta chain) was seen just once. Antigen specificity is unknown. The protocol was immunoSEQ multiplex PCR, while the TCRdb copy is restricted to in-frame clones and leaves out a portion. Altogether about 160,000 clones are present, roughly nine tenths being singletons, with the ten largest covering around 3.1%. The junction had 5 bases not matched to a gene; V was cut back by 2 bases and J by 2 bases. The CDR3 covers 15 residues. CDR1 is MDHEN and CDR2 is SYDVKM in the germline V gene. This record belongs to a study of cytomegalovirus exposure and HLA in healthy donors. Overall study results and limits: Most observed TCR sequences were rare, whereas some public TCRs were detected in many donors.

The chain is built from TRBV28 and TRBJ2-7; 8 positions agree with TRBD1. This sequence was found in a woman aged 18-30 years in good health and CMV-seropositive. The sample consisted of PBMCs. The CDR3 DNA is TGTGCCAGCAGTTTAGGGACAGGCCTCACCTACGAGCAGTACTTC. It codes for CASSLGTGLTYEQYF.